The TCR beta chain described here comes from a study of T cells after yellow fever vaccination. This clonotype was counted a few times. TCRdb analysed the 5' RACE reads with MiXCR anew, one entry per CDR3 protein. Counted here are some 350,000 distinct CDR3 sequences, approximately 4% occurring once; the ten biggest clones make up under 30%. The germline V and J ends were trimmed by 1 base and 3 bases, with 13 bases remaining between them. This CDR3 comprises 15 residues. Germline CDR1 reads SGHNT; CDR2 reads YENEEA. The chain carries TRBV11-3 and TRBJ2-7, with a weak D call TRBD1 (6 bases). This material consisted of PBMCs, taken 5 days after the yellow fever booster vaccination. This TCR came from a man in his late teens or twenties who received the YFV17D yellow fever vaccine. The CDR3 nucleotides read TGTGCCAGCAGCTTAGGCAGGGGCCCACACTACGAGCAGTACGTC. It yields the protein CASSLGRGPHYEQYV.